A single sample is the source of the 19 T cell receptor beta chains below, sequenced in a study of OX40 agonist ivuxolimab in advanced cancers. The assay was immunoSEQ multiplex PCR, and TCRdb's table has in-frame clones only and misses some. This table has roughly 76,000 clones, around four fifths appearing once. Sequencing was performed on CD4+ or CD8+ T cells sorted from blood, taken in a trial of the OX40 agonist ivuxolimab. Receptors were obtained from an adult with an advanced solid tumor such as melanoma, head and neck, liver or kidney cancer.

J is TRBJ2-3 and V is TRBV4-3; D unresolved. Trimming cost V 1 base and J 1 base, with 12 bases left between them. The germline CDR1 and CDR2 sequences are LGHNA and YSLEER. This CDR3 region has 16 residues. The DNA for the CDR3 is TGCGCCAGCAGCCAAGGGGTAGCAGAAGGCACAGATACGCAGTATTTT. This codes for CASSQGVAEGTDTQYF.

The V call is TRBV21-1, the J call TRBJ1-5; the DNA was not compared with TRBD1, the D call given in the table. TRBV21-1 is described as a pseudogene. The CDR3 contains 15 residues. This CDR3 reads CASPGQGEGNQPQHF. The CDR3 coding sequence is TGTGCCAGCCCTGGACAGGGGGAGGGCAATCAGCCCCAGCATTTT.

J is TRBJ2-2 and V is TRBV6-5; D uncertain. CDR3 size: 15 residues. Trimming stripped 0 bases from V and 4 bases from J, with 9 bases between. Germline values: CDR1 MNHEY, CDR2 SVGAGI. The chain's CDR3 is CASSYSRQFTGELFF. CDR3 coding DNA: TGTGCCAGCAGTTACTCGAGGCAATTCACCGGGGAGCTGTTTTTT.

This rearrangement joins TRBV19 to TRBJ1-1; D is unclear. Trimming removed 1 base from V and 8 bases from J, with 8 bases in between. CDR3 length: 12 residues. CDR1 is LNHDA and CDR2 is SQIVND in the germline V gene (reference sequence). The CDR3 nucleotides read TGTGCCAGTAGTATAGGAGGACCCGAAGCTTTCTTT. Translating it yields CASSIGGPEAFF.

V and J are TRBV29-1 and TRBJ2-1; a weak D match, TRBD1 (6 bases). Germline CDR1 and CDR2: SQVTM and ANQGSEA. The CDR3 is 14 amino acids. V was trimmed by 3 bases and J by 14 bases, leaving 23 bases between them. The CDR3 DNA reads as TGCAGCGTTGATGGTAACAGGGTAGGCTTAACCAAGTTCTTC. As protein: CSVDGNRVGLTKFF.

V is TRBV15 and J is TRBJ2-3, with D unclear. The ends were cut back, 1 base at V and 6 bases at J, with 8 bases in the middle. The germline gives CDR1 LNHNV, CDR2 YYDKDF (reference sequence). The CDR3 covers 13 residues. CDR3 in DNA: TGTGCCACCAGCAGAGTAGCAGTTGATACGCAGTATTTT. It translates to CATSRVAVDTQYF.

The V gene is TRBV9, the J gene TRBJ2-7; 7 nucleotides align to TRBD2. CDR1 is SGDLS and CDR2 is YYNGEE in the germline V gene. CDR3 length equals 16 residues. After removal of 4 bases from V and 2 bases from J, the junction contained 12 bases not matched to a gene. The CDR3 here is CASSPEGRENAYEQYF. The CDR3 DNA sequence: TGTGCCAGCAGCCCAGAGGGGCGGGAGAACGCCTACGAGCAGTACTTC. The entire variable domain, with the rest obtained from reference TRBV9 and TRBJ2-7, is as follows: DSGVTQTPKHLITATGQRVTLRCSPRSGDLSVYWYQQSLDQGLQFLIQYYNGEERAKGNILERFSAQQFPDLHSELNLSSLELGDSALYFCASSPEGRENAYEQYFGPGTRLTVT.

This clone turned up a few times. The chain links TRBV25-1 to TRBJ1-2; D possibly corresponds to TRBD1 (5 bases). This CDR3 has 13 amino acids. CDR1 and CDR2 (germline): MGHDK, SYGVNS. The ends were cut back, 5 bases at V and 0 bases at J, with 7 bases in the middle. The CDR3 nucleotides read TGTGCCAGCAGTACGGGGGCTAACTATGGCTACACCTTC. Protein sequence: CASSTGANYGYTF.

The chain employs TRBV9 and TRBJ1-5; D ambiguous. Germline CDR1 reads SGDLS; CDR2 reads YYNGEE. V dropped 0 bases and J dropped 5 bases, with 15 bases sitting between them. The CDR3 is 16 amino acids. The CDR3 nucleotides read TGTGCCAGCAGCGTAGAAATGGGATCGAGGGATCAGCCCCAGCATTTT. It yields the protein CASSVEMGSRDQPQHF.

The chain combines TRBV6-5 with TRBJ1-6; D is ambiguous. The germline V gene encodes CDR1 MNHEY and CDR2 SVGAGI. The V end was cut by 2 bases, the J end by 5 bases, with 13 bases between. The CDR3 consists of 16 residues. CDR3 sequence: CASSYHSTGNNSPLHF. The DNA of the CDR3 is TGTGCCAGCAGTTACCATTCGACGGGTAATAATTCACCCCTCCACTTT.

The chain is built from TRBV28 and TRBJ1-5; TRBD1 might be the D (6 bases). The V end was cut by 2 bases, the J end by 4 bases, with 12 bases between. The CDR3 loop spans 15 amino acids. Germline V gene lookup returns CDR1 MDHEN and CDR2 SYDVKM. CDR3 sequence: CASSLIIQGNQPQHF. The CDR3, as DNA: TGTGCCAGCAGTTTAATCATCCAGGGGAATCAGCCCCAGCATTTT.

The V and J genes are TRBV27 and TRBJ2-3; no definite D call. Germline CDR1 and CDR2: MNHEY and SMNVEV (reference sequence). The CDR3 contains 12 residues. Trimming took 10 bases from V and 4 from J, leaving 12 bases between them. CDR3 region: CATVLNPDTQYF. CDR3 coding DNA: TGTGCCACCGTTCTAAACCCAGATACGCAGTATTTT.

CDR3 region: CASSPGTSGNNEQFF. Written as DNA, the CDR3 is TGTGCCAGCAGCCCAGGGACTAGCGGAAACAATGAGCAGTTCTTC. The rearrangement links TRBV5-4 to TRBJ2-1; 11 bases map to TRBD2. The CDR3 sequence is 15 residues long. Trimming at V came to 4 bases and at J to 5 bases, leaving 5 bases not matched to a gene. CDR1 is SGHNT, CDR2 YYREEE, per germline (reference sequence).

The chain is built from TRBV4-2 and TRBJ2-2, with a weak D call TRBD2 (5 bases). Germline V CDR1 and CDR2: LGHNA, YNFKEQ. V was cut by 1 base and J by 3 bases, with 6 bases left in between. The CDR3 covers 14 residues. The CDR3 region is CASSQVDYTGELFF. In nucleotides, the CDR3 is TGTGCCAGCAGCCAAGTGGACTACACCGGGGAGCTGTTTTTT.

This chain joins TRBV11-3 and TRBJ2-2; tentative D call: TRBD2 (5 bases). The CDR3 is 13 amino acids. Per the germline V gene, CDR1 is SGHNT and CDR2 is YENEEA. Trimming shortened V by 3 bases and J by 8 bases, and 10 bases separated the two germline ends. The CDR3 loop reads CASSFEGEGELFF. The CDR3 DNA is TGTGCCAGCAGCTTTGAGGGTGAAGGGGAGCTGTTTTTT.

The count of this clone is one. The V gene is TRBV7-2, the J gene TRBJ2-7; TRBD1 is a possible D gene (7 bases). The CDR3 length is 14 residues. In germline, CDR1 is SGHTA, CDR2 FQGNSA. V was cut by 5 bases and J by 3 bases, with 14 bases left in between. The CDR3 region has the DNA TGTGCCAGCAGCGTCTACAGGGGACTCTACGAGCAGTACTTC. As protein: CASSVYRGLYEQYF.

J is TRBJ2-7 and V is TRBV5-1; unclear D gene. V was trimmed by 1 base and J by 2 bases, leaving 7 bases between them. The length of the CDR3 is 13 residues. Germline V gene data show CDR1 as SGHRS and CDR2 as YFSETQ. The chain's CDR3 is CASSLITAYEQYF. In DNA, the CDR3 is TGCGCCAGCAGCTTGATTACAGCCTACGAGCAGTACTTC. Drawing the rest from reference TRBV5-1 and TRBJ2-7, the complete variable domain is KAGVTQTPRYLIKTRGQQVTLSCSPISGHRSVSWYQQTPGQGLQFLFEYFSETQRNKGNFPGRFSGRQFSNSRSEMNVSTLELGDSALYLCASSLITAYEQYFGPGTRLTVT.

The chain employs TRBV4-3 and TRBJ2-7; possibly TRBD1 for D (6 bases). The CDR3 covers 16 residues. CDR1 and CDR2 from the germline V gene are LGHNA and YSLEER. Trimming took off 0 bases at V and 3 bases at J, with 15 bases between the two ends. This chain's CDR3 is CASSQETRQGLYEQYF. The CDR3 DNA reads TGCGCCAGCAGCCAAGAGACTCGGCAGGGGCTCTACGAGCAGTACTTC.

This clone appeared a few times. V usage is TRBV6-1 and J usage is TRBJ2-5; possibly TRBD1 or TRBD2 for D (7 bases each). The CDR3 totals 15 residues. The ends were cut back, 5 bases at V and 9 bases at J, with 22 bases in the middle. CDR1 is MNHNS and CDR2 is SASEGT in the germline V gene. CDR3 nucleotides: TGTGCCAGCAGTCGGAGCGGGGACAGCAAGTGGGCCCAGTACTTC. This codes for CASSRSGDSKWAQYF.